A selection of T cell receptor beta chains follows, all from one sample in a study of T cells after posttransplantation cyclophosphamide. The protocol was immunoSEQ multiplex PCR, while the TCRdb copy is restricted to in-frame clones and leaves out a portion. The sample consists of 11,000 or so clones, 85% to 95% of them appearing once. Sequenced input: naive CD8+ T cells sorted from PBMCs. The receptors originated from a man younger than 40 in good health and a related stem cell transplant donor. CDR3s include the opening cysteine and the closing phenylalanine or tryptophan. A D gene is named only where the DNA matches it firmly. Expanded clones are given a class, and other clones once, few, many or no size at all.

clone_size	v_call	j_call	cdr3_length	d_call	cdr3_aa	cdr3_nt
.	TRBV4-2	TRBJ2-3	17	TRBD2	CASSQDPPGGQGDTQYF	TGTGCCAGCAGCCAAGATCCCCCGGGGGGGCAAGGAGATACGCAGTATTTT
.	TRBV9	TRBJ1-4	12	.	CASSGDSEKLFF	TGTGCCAGCAGCGGCGACAGTGAAAAACTGTTTTTT
.	TRBV6-5	TRBJ2-2	16	TRBD1	CASSYEGRGRAGELFF	TGTGCCAGCAGTTATGAGGGCAGGGGGCGCGCCGGGGAGCTGTTTTTT
.	TRBV27	TRBJ2-7	13	.	CASSSRGAYEQYF	TGTGCCAGCAGTTCCAGGGGGGCCTACGAGCAGTACTTC
.	TRBV25-1	TRBJ1-4	15	.	CASSDYRATNEKLFF	TGTGCCAGCAGTGACTACAGAGCAACTAATGAAAAACTGTTTTTT
.	TRBV7-2	TRBJ2-7	15	.	CASSPLPGLTYEQYF	TGTGCCAGCAGTCCTCTACCCGGGTTAACCTACGAGCAGTACTTC
.	TRBV10-3	TRBJ1-2	17	.	CAISDPAGRVGSYGYTF	TGTGCCATCAGTGACCCGGCAGGCAGGGTCGGAAGTTATGGCTACACCTTC
.	TRBV6-6	TRBJ1-4	15	.	CASNLSGDRNEKLFF	TGTGCCAGCAACCTCTCGGGCGACAGGAATGAAAAACTGTTTTTT
.	TRBV7-9	TRBJ1-3	12	.	CASSRSGNTIYF	TGTGCCAGCAGCCGGAGTGGAAACACCATATATTTT
.	TRBV4-1	TRBJ2-3	16	TRBD1	CASSHSPTGLTDTQYF	TGCGCCAGCAGCCACTCACCGACAGGGCTTACAGATACGCAGTATTTT
.	TRBV7-6	TRBJ2-3	16	TRBD2	CASSLATSGSTDTQYF	TGTGCCAGCAGCTTAGCGACTAGCGGCAGCACAGATACGCAGTATTTT
few	TRBV4-1	TRBJ1-1	18	TRBD1	CASRPGTGVLSGDTEAFF	TGCGCCAGCAGACCCGGGACAGGGGTTTTGTCGGGGGACACTGAAGCTTTCTTT
.	TRBV13	TRBJ1-1	15	.	CASSQTGAPGLGAFF	TGTGCCAGCAGCCAGACAGGAGCTCCGGGTCTGGGAGCTTTCTTT
once	TRBV5-6	TRBJ2-3	14	.	CASSDITSTDTQYF	TGTGCCAGCAGCGACATAACTAGCACAGATACGCAGTATTTT
.	TRBV9	TRBJ2-5	17	.	CASSPEGDIPYQETQYF	TGTGCCAGCAGCCCAGAAGGGGACATACCGTACCAAGAGACCCAGTACTTC
.	TRBV29-1	TRBJ2-3	11	.	CSVELQDTQYF	TGCAGCGTAGAACTACAGGATACGCAGTATTTT
.	TRBV19	TRBJ2-1	16	TRBD2	CASSAGGTYSYNEQFF	TGTGCCAGTAGTGCCGGGGGGACTTACTCCTACAATGAGCAGTTCTTC
.	TRBV4-1	TRBJ1-1	14	.	CASSHLRGGTEAFF	TGCGCCAGCAGCCACCTACGGGGGGGGACTGAAGCTTTCTTT
.	TRBV10-2	TRBJ2-7	18	TRBD2	CASSERMVSGFATYEQYF	TGCGCCAGCAGCGAGAGGATGGTTAGCGGGTTCGCTACCTACGAGCAGTACTTC
.	TRBV7-9	TRBJ2-1	15	.	CASSLGLGSGYEQFF	TGTGCCAGCAGCTTAGGACTAGGGTCTGGTTATGAGCAGTTCTTC
.	TRBV10-3	TRBJ2-7	14	.	CAISDLGREYEQYF	TGTGCCATCAGTGACCTGGGTAGGGAGTACGAGCAGTACTTC
.	TRBV4-1	TRBJ2-7	14	TRBD1	CASSSGTGLHEQYF	TGCGCCAGCAGTTCCGGGACAGGGCTCCACGAGCAGTACTTC
once	TRBV5-4	TRBJ2-7	13	.	CASSLGLIYEQYF	TGTGCCAGCAGCTTGGGTTTGATCTACGAGCAGTACTTC
.	TRBV19	TRBJ2-7	17	TRBD2	CASSPGTSGGLSYEQYF	TGTGCCAGTAGTCCGGGGACTAGCGGGGGGCTATCCTACGAGCAGTACTTC
.	TRBV6-6	TRBJ1-5	16	.	CASSYLGQGSNQPQHF	TGTGCCAGCAGTTACTTGGGGCAGGGAAGTAATCAGCCCCAGCATTTT
.	TRBV11-2	TRBJ2-7	15	TRBD1	CASSLDQGGLGEQYF	TGTGCCAGCAGCTTAGATCAAGGGGGCCTCGGCGAGCAGTACTTC
.	TRBV7-6	TRBJ1-6	19	.	CASSLADDRSYSYNSPLHF	TGTGCCAGCAGCTTAGCGGATGACAGGTCCTACTCCTATAATTCACCCCTCCACTTT
.	TRBV7-2	TRBJ2-1	17	TRBD2	CASSFLSLAGVYNEQFF	TGTGCCAGCAGCTTTTTATCACTAGCGGGGGTCTACAATGAGCAGTTCTTC
.	TRBV2	TRBJ2-3	18	TRBD2	CASSSPGLAGGSTGTQYF	TGTGCCAGCAGTTCCCCGGGACTAGCGGGGGGCAGCACAGGTACGCAGTATTTT
.	TRBV11-2	TRBJ2-3	17	TRBD2	CASNGGGAGVGTDTQYF	TGTGCCAGCAACGGTGGTGGGGCGGGGGTTGGCACAGATACGCAGTATTTT
.	TRBV5-4	TRBJ2-3	15	TRBD1	CASSTRTGIPDKQYF	TGTGCCAGCAGCACGCGGACAGGGATTCCGGATAAGCAGTATTTT
.	TRBV15	TRBJ1-4	14	TRBD1	CATRSQGAGEKLFF	TGTGCCACCAGGAGTCAGGGGGCGGGTGAAAAACTGTTTTTT
.	TRBV6-5	TRBJ2-1	15	TRBD1	CASSSTGSSYNEQFF	TGTGCCAGCAGTTCGACAGGGAGCTCCTACAATGAGCAGTTCTTC
.	TRBV5-1	TRBJ2-7	14	TRBD2	CASSPHPGGYEQYF	TGCGCCAGCAGCCCACATCCGGGAGGCTACGAGCAGTACTTC
.	TRBV7-6	TRBJ1-5	15	.	CASSPGTFSNQPQHF	TGTGCCAGCAGCCCGGGGACATTTAGCAATCAGCCCCAGCATTTT
.	TRBV4-3	TRBJ1-2	17	.	CASSQDLMGAGNYGYTF	TGCGCCAGCAGCCAAGATTTGATGGGGGCAGGGAACTATGGCTACACCTTC
.	TRBV13	TRBJ2-1	15	TRBD1	CASSWDRVSYNEQFF	TGTGCCAGCAGCTGGGACAGGGTATCCTACAATGAGCAGTTCTTC
.	TRBV10-3	TRBJ2-2	16	TRBD1	CAISDLGQGATGELFF	TGTGCCATCAGTGACCTAGGACAGGGGGCCACCGGGGAGCTGTTTTTT
.	TRBV19	TRBJ1-1	13	TRBD1	CASSEQGFAEAFF	TGTGCCAGTAGTGAACAGGGGTTCGCTGAAGCTTTCTTT
.	TRBV7-8	TRBJ2-3	16	TRBD1	CASSLWDRGRTDTQYF	TGTGCCAGCAGCTTATGGGACAGGGGGCGAACAGATACGCAGTATTTT